A single sample gave rise to the 13 T cell receptor beta chains below, sequenced in a study of blood T cell repertoires in COVID-19. Using immunoSEQ multiplex PCR, the repertoire was profiled, and TCRdb retains in-frame clones only, with some absent. The sample contains 250,000 to 300,000 clones, roughly 85% of which appear only once. The sample consisted of PBMCs or T cells enriched from blood (not recorded which). These receptors were taken from a woman in her fifties or sixties who had been exposed to COVID-19.

The rearrangement uses TRBV24-1 and TRBJ2-1, with a tentative D call TRBD2 (7 bases). Trimming took 10 bases from V and 1 from J, leaving 16 bases between them. The CDR3 is made up of 15 amino acids. Per the germline V gene, CDR1 is KGHDR and CDR2 is SFDVKD. The CDR3, as DNA: TGTGCCACGGCTCAACGGGGGGCTTCCTACAATGAGCAGTTCTTC. Translating gives CATAQRGASYNEQFF.

The gene calls are TRBV6-5 and TRBJ1-3, with D perhaps matching TRBD1 (5 bases). The CDR3 consists of 14 residues. Trimming took 6 bases from V and 6 from J, leaving 15 bases between them. Germline values: CDR1 MNHEY, CDR2 SVGAGI. The DNA for the CDR3 is TGTGCCAGCAGACCAACGCAGGGCTCAAACACCATATATTTT. It specifies CASRPTQGSNTIYF.

V and J are TRBV5-1 and TRBJ1-2, with 7 bases aligning to TRBD1. In germline, CDR1 is SGHRS, CDR2 YFSETQ. The junction had 4 bases not matched to a gene; V was cut back by 7 bases and J by 4 bases. This CDR3 has 12 residues. This chain's CDR3 is CASGDSVYGYTF. CDR3 bases: TGCGCCAGCGGGGACAGCGTCTATGGCTACACCTTC.

J is TRBJ2-1 and V is TRBV6-2 or TRBV6-3; 14 nucleotides match TRBD2. J was trimmed by 4 bases and V by 5 bases; bases with no gene match: 13. Germline-derived CDR1 and CDR2 are MNHEY and SVGEGT. CDR3 length: 19 amino acids. The CDR3: CASSPGPSGLAGAYNEQFF. DNA of the CDR3: TGTGCCAGCAGTCCCGGACCGTCGGGACTAGCGGGGGCTTACAATGAGCAGTTCTTC.

The chain couples TRBV19 to TRBJ1-1; 8 bases match TRBD1. After removal of 3 bases from V and 1 base from J, the junction contained 10 bases not matched to a gene. Germline V gene lookup returns CDR1 LNHDA and CDR2 SQIVND (reference sequence). The CDR3 sequence is 17 residues long. CDR3 sequence (DNA): TGTGCCAGTAGTATGCTATTCCACGGGACAGGGAACACTGAAGCTTTCTTT. It encodes CASSMLFHGTGNTEAFF. Complete variable domain (other parts from reference TRBV19 and TRBJ1-1): DGGITQSPKYLFRKEGQNVTLSCEQNLNHDAMYWYRQDPGQGLRLIYYSQIVNDFQKGDIAEGYSVSREKKESFPLTVTSAQKNPTAFYLCASSMLFHGTGNTEAFFGQGTRLTVV.

This clone was recorded a few times. V usage is TRBV5-4 and J usage is TRBJ2-7; 12 bases are a match to TRBD2. The CDR3 sequence is 16 residues long. V was clipped by 4 bases and J by 6 bases; unmatched bases: 11. In germline, CDR1 is SGHNT, CDR2 YYREEE (reference sequence). This chain's CDR3 is CASSDRTSGAAGEQYF. As DNA, the CDR3 is TGTGCCAGCAGCGACCGGACTAGCGGGGCCGCGGGCGAGCAGTACTTC.

The V call is TRBV6-5, the J call TRBJ2-1, with a tentative D call TRBD2 (7 bases). Germline V gene data show CDR1 as MNHEY and CDR2 as SVGAGI. Trimming shortened V by 0 bases and J by 14 bases, and 14 bases separated the two germline ends. This CDR3 spans 13 amino acids. The CDR3 region has the DNA TGTGCCAGCAGTTACTCTAAGGGGGGGTGGGAGTTCTTC. Amino acid sequence: CASSYSKGGWEFF.

V and J are TRBV29-1 and TRBJ2-7; 9 nucleotides line up with TRBD1. The germline V gene has CDR1 SQVTM and CDR2 ANQGSEA. The CDR3 sequence is 12 residues long. V lost 7 bases to trimming and J lost 4 bases; unmatched junction nucleotides: 5. The CDR3 sequence is CSARQGEYEQYF. The CDR3 bases are TGCAGCGCACGACAGGGGGAGTACGAGCAGTACTTC.

The chain recombines TRBV6-2 or TRBV6-3 with TRBJ2-1; D may be TRBD1 (6 bases). V lost 0 bases and J lost 9, with 9 bases in between. The CDR3 spans 13 residues. CDR1 and CDR2 from the germline V gene are MNHEY and SVGEGT. For the CDR3, the DNA is TGTGCCAGCAGTTACTCCAGGGGTAGTGAGCAGTTCTTC. This gives the protein CASSYSRGSEQFF.

The chain links TRBV7-2 to TRBJ2-7; the D is unclear. There are 11 residues in the CDR3. Between the trimmed V and J ends, which lost 3 bases and 4 bases, there was a span of 4 bases. Germline CDR1 SGHTA, CDR2 FQGNSA. The CDR3 region has the DNA TGTGCCAGCAGCTTTGAGTACGAGCAGTACTTC. Amino acid sequence: CASSFEYEQYF.

V usage is TRBV2 and J usage is TRBJ1-5; possible D gene TRBD1, 5 bases. CDR1 is SNHLY, CDR2 FYNNEI, per germline. V shed 6 bases and J shed 0 bases, with 18 bases lying between them. CDR3 size: 17 residues. The CDR3 here is CASRGTGGRYSNQPQHF. The CDR3 nucleotides are TGTGCCAGCAGGGGGACGGGAGGAAGATATAGCAATCAGCCCCAGCATTTT.

This chain uses TRBV2 with TRBJ2-7; 9 nucleotides line up with TRBD1. Germline assignment: CDR1 SNHLY and CDR2 FYNNEI. The CDR3 spans 13 residues. Trimming at V came to 6 bases and at J to 3 bases, leaving 3 bases not matched to a gene. The CDR3 reads CASRQGADYEQYF. The CDR3, as DNA: TGTGCCAGCAGACAGGGGGCCGACTACGAGCAGTACTTC.

This clone was counted a few times. The V and J genes are TRBV12-3 or TRBV12-4 and TRBJ1-1, with a tentative D call TRBD1 (6 bases). V lost 6 bases, J lost 1 base, and 6 bases lay in between. The CDR3 is 12 residues long. The CDR3 protein is CASRQGNTEAFF. Written as DNA, the CDR3 is TGTGCCAGCAGACAGGGGAACACTGAAGCTTTCTTT.